This T cell receptor beta chain was sequenced in a study of vaccination and CD4 T cells after COVID-19. Study-wide context: Those taking part got two shots of either the BNT162b2 or the mRNA-1273 vaccine. Post-vaccine sampling followed dose two by a median 72 days (range 14 to 241).

Treatment here: roughly 11-day PBMC culture with coronavirus spike peptide pools or control peptides (ViraFEST assay). The CDR3 covers 20 residues. With 6 bases clipped from V and 0 bases from J, the junction kept 11 bases outside the gene matches. Germline V CDR1 and CDR2: MNHNS, SASEGT. Study-wide points: For convalescent patients, a median around 90% of reactive clones surfaced exclusively after vaccination.

A note on this clonotype: What it recognizes is unknown.

Once obtained from cultured CD4+ T cells, the DNA was sequenced using the Oncomine TCR Beta short-read assay. MiXCR, applied by TCRdb to the PCR reads, yields one record per CDR3 protein. This sample carries about 12,000 distinct CDR3 sequences, roughly 74% of them seen once, and the ten largest clones take about 7.4%. The TCR sequence derives from a human donor who received a COVID-19 vaccine. V and J are TRBV6-1 and TRBJ2-1; 16 nucleotides agree with TRBD2. Here the sequenced sample was CD4+ T cells from blood, cultured in vitro, taken after SARS-CoV-2 vaccination. DNA for the CDR3: TGTGCCAGCAGCCATGTTTGGGGACTAGCGGGGGGGAGCTCCTACAATGAGCAGTTCTTC. It is translated as CASSHVWGLAGGSSYNEQFF.